The rows below give T cell receptor beta chains drawn from one sample of a study of tumor and adjacent non-tumor tissue in lung cancer. TCRdb used MiXCR to reprocess the multiplex PCR reads, holding one entry per CDR3 protein. The repertoire holds approximately 120,000 distinct CDR3 sequences, around 75% seen once, with about 40% in the top ten. Source material: lung tumor tissue. Receptors originate from a woman aged 60 to 75 with non-small cell lung cancer. The CDR3 runs from the conserved cysteine through the conserved F or W. Fields, in order: D gene, clone size, J gene, V gene, CDR3 protein, CDR3 DNA. A D gene is named only where the DNA matches it firmly. Not every row has a clone size; where given, it reads once, few, many or a size class.

TRBD2,.,TRBJ2-1,TRBV5-5,CVSRLGLAVGNEQFF,TGTGTCAGCAGGCTTGGACTAGCGGTGGGCAATGAGCAATTCTTC
.,.,TRBJ2-1,TRBV12-3/TRBV12-4,CASSSGTYGDNEQFF,TGTGCCAGCAGTTCCGGGACTTACGGGGACAATGAGCAGTTCTTC
.,.,TRBJ1-2,TRBV5-1,CVSSPLAGTNYGYTF,TGCGTCAGCAGCCCCCTCGCGGGGACTAACTATGGCTACACGTTC
TRBD2,.,TRBJ2-2,TRBV11-1,CANSPRLAGESTWELFF,TGTGCCAACAGCCCGCGACTAGCGGGAGAATCCACCTGGGAGCTATTTTTT
.,.,TRBJ2-6,TRBV12-3/TRBV12-4,CAITQGSPSSWANVLTF,TGTGCCATCACCCAGGGAAGCCCGAGCTCTTGGGCCAACGTCCTGACTTTC
.,many,TRBJ2-5,TRBV4-3,CASSSTPAVQETQYF,TGCGCCAGCAGCTCAACCCCAGCGGTCCAAGAGACCCAGTACTTC
.,.,TRBJ2-1,TRBV20-1,CSAPWIGNNEQFF,TGCAGTGCCCCATGGATAGGGAACAATGAGCAGTTCTTC
.,.,TRBJ2-7,TRBV28,CASNRRMTYEQYF,TGTGCCAGCAATCGCAGGATGACCTACGAGCAGTACTTC
.,.,TRBJ1-6,TRBV11-2,CASSSRTDARGNSPLHF,TGTGCCAGCAGCTCAAGAACAGACGCCCGCGGTAATTCACCCCTCCACTTT
TRBD1,.,TRBJ2-1,TRBV11-1,CASSLLWTGFNEQFF,TGTGCAAGCAGTTTATTGTGGACAGGTTTCAATGAGCAGTTCTTC
.,.,TRBJ2-2,TRBV6-2/TRBV6-3,CASSYTHQMANTGELFF,TGTGCCAGCAGTTACACCCATCAGATGGCCAACACCGGCGAGCTGTTTTTT
TRBD1,.,TRBJ2-2,TRBV11-2,CASSRNRGHTGEPFF,TGTGCCAGCAGCCGGAACAGGGGGCACACCGGGGAGCCGTTTTTT
.,once,TRBJ2-1,TRBV11-3,CASTLVGHGGAFF,TGTGCCAGCACCTTAGTGGGGCATGGGGGTGCGTTCTTC
.,.,TRBJ1-5,TRBV6-6,CASSYFVGSGSQPQHF,TGTGCCAGCAGTTACTTTGTTGGTTCAGGCAGTCAGCCCCAGCATTTT
.,many,TRBJ2-1,TRBV6-2/TRBV6-3,CASNLRDQGFQFF,TGTGCCAGCAACCTCAGGGACCAGGGATTCCAGTTCTTC
TRBD1,.,TRBJ2-3,TRBV4-3,CASSQGQRVTGMQYF,TGCGCCAGCAGCCAGGGACAGAGGGTAACAGGTATGCAGTATTTT
TRBD2,.,TRBJ2-7,TRBV6-5,CDSSYRAGGSGEQYF,TGTGACAGTAGTTACCGAGCGGGGGGCTCGGGGGAGCAGTACTTC
.,.,TRBJ1-1,TRBV12-3/TRBV12-4,CASGSQMNTEAFF,TGTGCCAGCGGTTCACAGATGAACACTGAAGCTTTCTTT
.,.,TRBJ1-3,TRBV4-1,CASGPRSSGNTTYF,TGCGCCAGCGGCCCGCGAAGTTCTGGAAACACCACATATTTT
.,.,TRBJ2-2,TRBV4-1,CASSRRVGTGELFF,TGCGCCAGCAGCCGCAGGGTAGGCACCGGGGAGCTGTTTTTT
TRBD2,.,TRBJ2-3,TRBV4-3,CASSQDLRREGQGDTDTQYF,TGCGCCAGCAGCCAAGATCTACGGCGGGAGGGCCAAGGAGACACAGATACGCAGTATTTT
.,.,TRBJ2-4,TRBV6-2/TRBV6-3,CASSYVLSGIAKNIQYF,TGTGCCAGCAGTTACGTATTGTCGGGGATCGCCAAAAACATTCAGTACTTC
.,.,TRBJ2-1,TRBV10-3,CAISQGGEQFF,TGTGCCATCAGTCAGGGAGGTGAGCAGTTCTTC
TRBD1,.,TRBJ2-2,TRBV29-1,CSVNWQGATGELFF,TGCAGCGTTAATTGGCAGGGGGCAACCGGTGAGCTGTTTTTT
.,.,TRBJ1-6,TRBV6-1,CASSKDEGLSPLHF,TGTGCCAGCAGTAAAGATGAGGGCCTTTCACCCCTCCACTTC
.,many,TRBJ2-1,TRBV4-2,CASSPKNGQGLRSEQFF,TGTGCCAGCAGCCCAAAAAACGGGCAGGGGTTGAGGTCTGAGCAGTTCTTC
TRBD1,.,TRBJ2-5,TRBV5-1,CASSFTGTGILETQCF,TGCGCCAGCAGCTTTACCGGGACAGGGATATTGGAGACCCAGTGCTTC
TRBD1,.,TRBJ1-1,TRBV10-3,CTISDGTGGEQTFF,TGTACCATCAGTGATGGGACAGGAGGTGAGCAAACTTTCTTT
.,.,TRBJ1-1,TRBV11-2,CTSSLNTGNTDVFF,TGTACCAGCAGCTTAAATACAGGGAACACTGATGTTTTCTTT
.,many,TRBJ1-4,TRBV6-5,CASRGRRGNEKLFF,TGTGCCAGCAGAGGGCGGAGGGGTAATGAAAAACTGTTTTTT
TRBD1,.,TRBJ1-2,TRBV12-3/TRBV12-4,CASSLAEDRRLARDGYTF,TGTGCCAGCAGTTTAGCCGAGGACAGGCGTCTCGCTAGGGATGGCTACACCTTC
.,.,TRBJ1-5,TRBV20-1,CSAIGDAGDQPQNF,TGCAGTGCTATTGGGGATGCGGGGGATCAGCCCCAGAATTTC
TRBD1,many,TRBJ2-7,TRBV4-3,CASSQDRQGVDEQYF,TGCGCCAGCAGCCAAGATAGACAGGGGGTGGACGAGCAGTACTTC
.,.,TRBJ2-1,TRBV11-1,CANSLPGAPSSYNEQFF,TGTGCCAACAGCTTACCGGGGGCCCCCAGCTCCTACAATGAGCAGTTCTTC
.,many,TRBJ1-2,TRBV20-1,CSARVPGEGYTF,TGCAGTGCTAGAGTCCCGGGAGAGGGCTACACCTTC
TRBD2,many,TRBJ2-1,TRBV11-1,CASSLALAGLYNEQFF,TGTGCCAGCAGCTTAGCCCTAGCGGGCCTGTACAATGAGCAGTTCTTC
.,.,TRBJ2-3,TRBV6-6,CTSSYSRLGGFDTQYF,TGTACCAGCAGTTACTCGCGGCTAGGTGGTTTTGATACGCAGTATTTT
.,.,TRBJ1-1,TRBV11-1,CASSLGWGSTEAFF,TGTGCCAGCAGCTTAGGATGGGGGAGCACTGAAGCTTTCTTT
.,.,TRBJ1-2,TRBV20-1,CSARDRGGNYGYAF,TGCAGTGCTAGAGATCGTGGGGGAAACTATGGCTACGCCTTC
.,.,TRBJ2-2,TRBV20-1,CSARATGRDTGGPFF,TGCAGTGCTAGAGCCACAGGACGGGACACCGGGGGGCCGTTTTTT
.,.,TRBJ1-1,TRBV30,CDWSVLLGAVNTEAFF,TGTGACTGGAGTGTACTGCTAGGAGCAGTGAACACTGAAGCTTTCTTT
.,.,TRBJ1-5,TRBV11-2,CASSVVPAGNQPQHF,TGTGCCAGCAGCGTAGTTCCAGCAGGTAATCAGCCCCAGCATTTT
TRBD1,.,TRBJ1-1,TRBV20-1,CSARGGIDRGGTEAFF,TGCAGTGCTAGAGGGGGGATAGACAGGGGGGGCACTGAAGCCTTCTTT
TRBD1,.,TRBJ2-1,TRBV10-2,CASSALDRVSYHEQFF,TGCGCCAGCAGTGCCTTAGACAGGGTCTCCTACCATGAGCAGTTCTTC
TRBD2,few,TRBJ2-3,TRBV11-2,CTSSWGLAGGRDTQYF,TGTACCAGCAGCTGGGGGCTAGCGGGGGGCCGTGATACACAGTATTTT
.,.,TRBJ2-1,TRBV2,CASRPKGYLNEQFF,TGTGCCAGCAGACCCAAGGGGTACCTCAATGAGCAGTTCTTC
TRBD1,.,TRBJ2-7,TRBV11-2,CVSSPDRGGEQYF,TGTGTCAGCAGCCCGGACAGGGGAGGCGAGCAGTACTTC
.,.,TRBJ2-7,TRBV6-2/TRBV6-3,CASSVGRGPYEHYF,TGTGCCAGCAGCGTAGGACGGGGACCTTACGAGCATTACTTC
.,.,TRBJ2-5,TRBV20-1,CSTQRGVNEAETHYF,TGCAGTACCCAAAGGGGCGTAAACGAAGCAGAGACCCATTACTTC
TRBD1,.,TRBJ1-2,TRBV4-1,CASGRESRTGAYHGYTF,TGCGCCAGCGGCCGCGAATCTAGGACAGGGGCCTATCATGGCTACACCTTC
.,once,TRBJ1-2,TRBV11-1,CASNESGSMANAF,TGTGCCAGCAACGAAAGCGGGTCTATGGCTAACGCCTTT
.,few,TRBJ2-3,TRBV10-1,CASSKGGTDMQYF,TGCGCCAGCAGTAAGGGAGGGACAGATATGCAGTATTTT
.,.,TRBJ1-6,TRBV12-3/TRBV12-4,CASSFRGDSLGSSLHF,TGTGCGAGCAGTTTTCGAGGGGACTCCCTCGGATCATCCCTCCACTTT
.,.,TRBJ1-1,TRBV6-5,CVVSKTGWNTEAFF,TGTGTCGTCAGCAAAACAGGGTGGAACACTGAAGCTTTCTTT
TRBD1,.,TRBJ2-5,TRBV12-3/TRBV12-4,CASSSERGAGGETQYF,TGTGCCAGCAGTTCAGAACGAGGAGCAGGGGGAGAGACCCAGTACTTC